What follows are 3 T cell receptor beta chains derived from one specimen sequenced in a study of blood T cell repertoires in COVID-19. Profiled with immunoSEQ multiplex PCR; TCRdb holds only in-frame clones, not every one. This table holds about 110,000 clones, 90% found once. The sample taken for sequencing was peripheral blood. These receptors were obtained from a human donor in a cohort sampled during active COVID-19.

CDR3 region: CASSFTGGGTDTQYF. The DNA of the CDR3 is TGTGCCAGCAGCTTTACCGGGGGGGGCACAGATACGCAGTATTTT. This sequence joins TRBV7-3 and TRBJ2-3; 8 bases map to TRBD2. Germline CDR1 SGHTA, CDR2 FQGTGA. V trimming: 3 bases; J trimming: 1 base; junction bases outside the gene matches: 3. The CDR3 extends over 15 amino acids.

This rearrangement joins TRBV2 to TRBJ2-7; no definite D call. CDR3 size: 12 residues. Trimming took off 2 bases at V and 6 bases at J, with 8 bases between the two ends. The germline gives CDR1 SNHLY, CDR2 FYNNEI. For the CDR3, the DNA is TGTGCCAGCAGTGAACATAAGCGCGAGCAGTACTTC. Translated, it gives CASSEHKREQYF. Together with reference TRBV2 and TRBJ2-7, the CDR3 gives the full variable domain: EPEVTQTPSHQVTQMGQEVILRCVPISNHLYFYWYRQILGQKVEFLVSFYNNEISEKSEIFDDQFSVERPDGSNFTLKIRSTKLEDSAMYFCASSEHKREQYFGPGTRLTVT.

The chain is built from TRBV7-6 and TRBJ1-2; 8 bases are a match to TRBD1. The CDR3 sequence is 15 residues long. The V gene end was trimmed by 2 bases and the J gene end by 7 bases; junction bases not matched to a gene: 9. Germline CDR1 SGHVS, CDR2 FNYEAQ. CDR3 protein: CASSLTRQGMGGYTF. The CDR3 nucleotides are TGTGCCAGCAGCTTAACCCGACAGGGGATGGGTGGCTACACCTTC.